Listed below are T cell receptor beta chains from one sample, sequenced in a study of blood T cell repertoires in COVID-19. The repertoire was sequenced with immunoSEQ multiplex PCR; TCRdb's copy has only in-frame clones and lacks some. The sample has some 250,000 clones; 82% are singletons. The sample was peripheral blood. These receptor sequences come from a woman between 55 and 75 years old with active or convalescent COVID-19. Both conserved end residues are part of each CDR3. The order of the fields is V gene, J gene, CDR3 length, clone size, D gene, CDR3 DNA, CDR3 protein. D genes are given only for firm matches. Size tells how often a clone was seen (once, few, many) or the class of an expanded clone, and some rows leave it out.

v_call: TRBV30
j_call: TRBJ2-2
cdr3_length: 12
clone_size: NA
d_call: NA
cdr3_nt: TGTGCCTGGGAAGCAACCCCCGGGGAGCTGTTTTTT
cdr3_aa: CAWEATPGELFF

v_call: TRBV7-2
j_call: TRBJ1-5
cdr3_length: 13
clone_size: NA
d_call: TRBD1
cdr3_nt: TGTGCCAGCAGTCGGGACAGAGGTTGGCCCCAGCATTTT
cdr3_aa: CASSRDRGWPQHF

v_call: TRBV6-5
j_call: TRBJ1-1
cdr3_length: 13
clone_size: NA
d_call: NA
cdr3_nt: TGTGCCAGCAGTTACGGGTCCGACAGGGAAGCTTTCTTT
cdr3_aa: CASSYGSDREAFF

v_call: TRBV19
j_call: TRBJ1-5
cdr3_length: 12
clone_size: few
d_call: TRBD1
cdr3_nt: TGTGCCAGTAGGACAGGGAATCAGCCCCAGCATTTT
cdr3_aa: CASRTGNQPQHF

v_call: TRBV7-2
j_call: TRBJ2-7
cdr3_length: 14
clone_size: NA
d_call: NA
cdr3_nt: TGTGCCAGCAGCTCCGTCGCGCCTGCCTACGAGCAGTACTTC
cdr3_aa: CASSSVAPAYEQYF

v_call: TRBV9
j_call: TRBJ2-5
cdr3_length: 15
clone_size: NA
d_call: NA
cdr3_nt: TGTGCCAGCAGCGTAGTAGGGGGGGGCGGAGAGACCCAGTACTTC
cdr3_aa: CASSVVGGGGETQYF

v_call: TRBV4-1
j_call: TRBJ2-3
cdr3_length: 19
clone_size: once
d_call: NA
cdr3_nt: TGCGCCAGCGCAACACGGACGAGGGGGTCCGGGGCTAGCACAGATACGCAGTATTTT
cdr3_aa: CASATRTRGSGASTDTQYF

v_call: TRBV6-5
j_call: TRBJ2-2
cdr3_length: 12
clone_size: NA
d_call: NA
cdr3_nt: TGTGCCAGCAGCCCACATACCGGGGAGCTGTTTTTT
cdr3_aa: CASSPHTGELFF

v_call: TRBV7-3
j_call: TRBJ1-1
cdr3_length: 15
clone_size: NA
d_call: TRBD1
cdr3_nt: TGTGCCAGCAGCTCTACAGGGGGCGGGAACACTGAAGCTTTCTTT
cdr3_aa: CASSSTGGGNTEAFF

v_call: TRBV6-5
j_call: TRBJ1-2
cdr3_length: 14
clone_size: NA
d_call: TRBD1
cdr3_nt: TGTGCCACCCACGATGGACAGGGGGCTTATGGCTACACCTTC
cdr3_aa: CATHDGQGAYGYTF

v_call: TRBV15
j_call: TRBJ2-5
cdr3_length: 14
clone_size: NA
d_call: NA
cdr3_nt: TGTGCCACCAGTAGAGATAGGGGGCAAGAGACCCAGTACTTC
cdr3_aa: CATSRDRGQETQYF

v_call: TRBV29-1
j_call: TRBJ2-3
cdr3_length: 14
clone_size: once
d_call: TRBD1
cdr3_nt: TGCAGCGCTCTACAGGGGGCTAGCACAGATACGCAGTATTTT
cdr3_aa: CSALQGASTDTQYF

v_call: TRBV6-1
j_call: TRBJ2-7
cdr3_length: 13
clone_size: NA
d_call: TRBD1
cdr3_nt: TGTGCCAGCAGTGAGAGACAGGGGTCCGAGCAGTACTTC
cdr3_aa: CASSERQGSEQYF

v_call: TRBV5-1
j_call: TRBJ1-1
cdr3_length: 14
clone_size: NA
d_call: NA
cdr3_nt: TGCGCCAGCAGCTTGGGACAGTCGAACACTGAAGCTTTCTTT
cdr3_aa: CASSLGQSNTEAFF

v_call: TRBV27
j_call: TRBJ1-1
cdr3_length: 15
clone_size: NA
d_call: NA
cdr3_nt: TGTGCCAGCAGTTTCCCGGGTCCAAAGCCCTTTGAAGCTTTCTTT
cdr3_aa: CASSFPGPKPFEAFF

v_call: TRBV5-1
j_call: TRBJ1-1
cdr3_length: 15
clone_size: NA
d_call: TRBD1
cdr3_nt: TGCGCCAGCAGCTCGAGAACAGGGGCGGGAACTGAAGCTTTCTTT
cdr3_aa: CASSSRTGAGTEAFF

v_call: TRBV9
j_call: TRBJ2-1
cdr3_length: 15
clone_size: few
d_call: TRBD1
cdr3_nt: TGTGCCAGCAGCGTAGGGGACAGCTACTACAATGAGCAGTTCTTC
cdr3_aa: CASSVGDSYYNEQFF

v_call: TRBV9
j_call: TRBJ2-5
cdr3_length: 14
clone_size: NA
d_call: TRBD2
cdr3_nt: TGTGCCAGCAGCCGAAGACTAGCGGAAGAGACCCAGTACTTC
cdr3_aa: CASSRRLAEETQYF

v_call: TRBV30
j_call: TRBJ2-7
cdr3_length: 12
clone_size: NA
d_call: NA
cdr3_nt: TGTGCCTGGAGCCGACTTTCCTACGAGCAGTACTTC
cdr3_aa: CAWSRLSYEQYF

v_call: TRBV5-6
j_call: TRBJ1-2
cdr3_length: 16
clone_size: NA
d_call: TRBD1
cdr3_nt: TGTGCCAGCAGCTTGGTAGAGGGGGCTTCTAACTATGGCTACACCTTC
cdr3_aa: CASSLVEGASNYGYTF

v_call: TRBV6-5
j_call: TRBJ1-6
cdr3_length: 15
clone_size: NA
d_call: NA
cdr3_nt: TGTGCCAGCAGTCTGGACAGATCTTATAATTCACCCCTCCACTTT
cdr3_aa: CASSLDRSYNSPLHF

v_call: TRBV28
j_call: TRBJ1-5
cdr3_length: 12
clone_size: NA
d_call: NA
cdr3_nt: TGTGCCAGCACCCTTAGCAATCAGCCCCAGCATTTT
cdr3_aa: CASTLSNQPQHF

v_call: TRBV10-3
j_call: TRBJ2-3
cdr3_length: 17
clone_size: NA
d_call: TRBD2
cdr3_nt: TGTGCCATCAGTGAGTCGCCCCCTGGAGCGGGGTGGGATACGCAGTATTTT
cdr3_aa: CAISESPPGAGWDTQYF

v_call: TRBV18
j_call: TRBJ1-2
cdr3_length: 15
clone_size: NA
d_call: NA
cdr3_nt: TGTGCCAGCTCACCAGGGACTGGGAACCCTGATGGCTACACCTTC
cdr3_aa: CASSPGTGNPDGYTF

v_call: TRBV21-1
j_call: TRBJ1-6
cdr3_length: 18
clone_size: NA
d_call: NA
cdr3_nt: TGTGCCAGCAGCAAGGTTGGGGACAGGGGCGCCTATAATTCACCCCTCCACTTT
cdr3_aa: CASSKVGDRGAYNSPLHF

v_call: TRBV28
j_call: TRBJ2-7
cdr3_length: 14
clone_size: few
d_call: TRBD1
cdr3_nt: TGTGCCAGCAGTTTACACGACAGGGCCTACGAGCAGTACTTC
cdr3_aa: CASSLHDRAYEQYF

v_call: TRBV7-9
j_call: TRBJ1-1
cdr3_length: 15
clone_size: NA
d_call: NA
cdr3_nt: TGTGCCAGCAGCATACCCCAGGGGTGGGGCACTGAAGCTTTCTTT
cdr3_aa: CASSIPQGWGTEAFF

v_call: TRBV29-1
j_call: TRBJ1-1
cdr3_length: 13
clone_size: NA
d_call: TRBD1
cdr3_nt: TGCAGCGTCTCCGGGACAGGGGACACTGAAGCTTTCTTT
cdr3_aa: CSVSGTGDTEAFF

v_call: TRBV9
j_call: TRBJ1-2
cdr3_length: 16
clone_size: few
d_call: NA
cdr3_nt: TGTGCCAGCAGCCCCCGGTACGCCCCCCTAAACTATGGCTACACCTTC
cdr3_aa: CASSPRYAPLNYGYTF

v_call: TRBV9
j_call: TRBJ2-3
cdr3_length: 14
clone_size: NA
d_call: NA
cdr3_nt: TGTGCCAGCAGCAAGGAGTGGAGCACAGATACGCAGTATTTT
cdr3_aa: CASSKEWSTDTQYF

v_call: TRBV3-1/TRBV3-2
j_call: TRBJ2-1
cdr3_length: 14
clone_size: NA
d_call: NA
cdr3_nt: TGTGCCAGCAGCCAAGATGTCAGGGCGGCCGAGCAGTTCTTC
cdr3_aa: CASSQDVRAAEQFF

v_call: TRBV18
j_call: TRBJ1-2
cdr3_length: 13
clone_size: NA
d_call: NA
cdr3_nt: TGTGCCAGCTCACCGGGACACAACTATGGCTACACCTTC
cdr3_aa: CASSPGHNYGYTF

v_call: TRBV6-5
j_call: TRBJ1-5
cdr3_length: 15
clone_size: NA
d_call: TRBD1
cdr3_nt: TGTGCCAGCAGTTACTCGAGGACAGGGAATCAGCCCCAGCATTTT
cdr3_aa: CASSYSRTGNQPQHF

v_call: TRBV27
j_call: TRBJ1-5
cdr3_length: 15
clone_size: NA
d_call: TRBD1
cdr3_nt: TGTGCCAGCAGTCCGGGGACAGGGGGCAATCAGCCCCAGCATTTT
cdr3_aa: CASSPGTGGNQPQHF

v_call: TRBV5-8
j_call: TRBJ1-1
cdr3_length: 18
clone_size: NA
d_call: TRBD1
cdr3_nt: TGTGCCAGCAGCTCCGGATGGGGACAGGGGGCGCGGAACACTGAAGCTTTCTTT
cdr3_aa: CASSSGWGQGARNTEAFF

v_call: TRBV11-3
j_call: TRBJ2-2
cdr3_length: 17
clone_size: NA
d_call: NA
cdr3_nt: TGTGCCAGCAGCTTAGATAGGGGGGGAACGAACACCGGGGAGCTGTTTTTT
cdr3_aa: CASSLDRGGTNTGELFF

v_call: TRBV10-3
j_call: TRBJ1-1
cdr3_length: 18
clone_size: NA
d_call: TRBD1
cdr3_nt: TGTGCCATCAGTGAGGGAAGGGCCGGGACAGGGAGTAGCACTGAAGCTTTCTTT
cdr3_aa: CAISEGRAGTGSSTEAFF

v_call: TRBV5-1
j_call: TRBJ1-4
cdr3_length: 15
clone_size: NA
d_call: NA
cdr3_nt: TGCGCCAGCAGCCCGGGGGGGGGCTTGAATGAAAAACTGTTTTTT
cdr3_aa: CASSPGGGLNEKLFF

v_call: TRBV19
j_call: TRBJ1-4
cdr3_length: 12
clone_size: once
d_call: NA
cdr3_nt: TGTGCCAGTAGTAGGACATTTGAAAAACTGTTTTTT
cdr3_aa: CASSRTFEKLFF